The clone carrying this TCR beta chain showed up just a few times. Its antigen is unidentified. The sample comes from a study of cytomegalovirus exposure and HLA in healthy donors. Study details: A prior analysis found fewer than 120 million unique TCR beta sequences from approximately 190 million T cells.

Whole-study results and caveats: Over 150 TCR beta chains were listed as cytomegalovirus-associated. Across donors, sequencing depth was assumed by presence/absence analyses to be roughly uniform. As was reported, the classifier diagnosed cytomegalovirus status with high specificity and sensitivity.

The CDR3 spans 17 residues. Germline CDR1 MGHDK, CDR2 SYGVNS. V lost 2 bases, J lost 1 base, and 12 bases lay in between. PCR involved 60 Vbeta and 13 Jbeta primers. The assay was immunoSEQ multiplex PCR, and TCRdb's table has in-frame clones only and misses some. The profile shows 150,000 or so clones, approximately 80% of them singletons. Sequencing was carried out using PBMCs. This rearrangement joins TRBV25-1 to TRBJ2-6; possible D gene TRBD2, 5 bases. This sequence was found in a woman aged 50 to 65 in good health and CMV-seropositive. Written as DNA, the CDR3 is TGTGCCAGCAGTGAAGAGGGCCGTCTGTCTGGGGCCAACGTCCTGACTTTC. Amino acids: CASSEEGRLSGANVLTF.